The 8 T cell receptor beta chains reported below all come from one sample, sequenced in a study of OX40 agonist ivuxolimab in advanced cancers. Clones were read by immunoSEQ multiplex PCR, and TCRdb kept only the in-frame ones, dropping some. The data show 70,000 to 90,000 clones, with roughly nine tenths seen just once and 8.4% held by the top ten. Sequenced material: CD4+ or CD8+ T cells sorted from blood, taken in a trial of the OX40 agonist ivuxolimab. Every receptor here comes from an adult with an advanced solid tumor such as melanoma, head and neck, liver or kidney cancer.

With respect to this clone: The limits of the CDR3 on the DNA are not certain, so only TCRdb's listed CDR3 is given. The V call is TRBV28, the J call TRBJ1-5; no check of the table's D call, TRBD1, against the DNA was made. The germline V gene encodes CDR1 MDHEN and CDR2 SYDVKM. The CDR3 is 14 residues long, ends included. The CDR3 loop is CASSFLAGAQPQHF.

The CDR3 spells CASSSNTLAGIQETQYF. In DNA, the CDR3 is TGTGCCAGCAGCTCCAACACTCTAGCGGGGATCCAAGAGACCCAGTACTTC. The chain recombines TRBV7-9 with TRBJ2-5, with 9 bases identical to TRBD2. Looked up from germline, CDR1 is SEHNR and CDR2 is FQNEAQ (reference sequence). The V and J ends lost 4 bases and 1 base, in that order; junction bases with no gene match: 10. The CDR3 is 17 amino acids.

The J gene is TRBJ1-2, the V gene TRBV28; D unclear. V lost 5 bases and J 5 bases, leaving 21 bases between the germline ends. CDR1 is MDHEN and CDR2 is SYDVKM in the germline V gene. This CDR3 is built from 16 residues. Here the CDR3 reads CASSPWETTQWYGYTF. The CDR3 DNA reads TGTGCCAGCAGTCCCTGGGAGACAACCCAGTGGTATGGCTACACCTTC.

This clone was seen a single time. V and J are TRBV29-1 and TRBJ2-4; D might be TRBD1 or TRBD2, each matching 5 bases. The V gene's germline CDR1 is SQVTM and CDR2 ANQGSEA. The V and J ends lost 7 bases and 6 bases respectively, with 13 bases between them. The CDR3 is made up of 12 amino acids. CDR3 amino acids: CSAWDQVNIQYF. The CDR3 region has the DNA TGCAGCGCTTGGGACCAGGTAAACATTCAGTACTTC.

The rearrangement links TRBV25-1 to TRBJ1-2; D is unresolved. V lost 4 bases and J 4 bases, leaving 13 bases between the germline ends. The CDR3 contains 14 residues. Germline V gene data show CDR1 as MGHDK and CDR2 as SYGVNS. This chain's CDR3 is CASSATGSFYGYTF. The CDR3, as DNA: TGTGCCAGCAGTGCAACGGGGTCCTTCTATGGCTACACCTTC.

This chain uses TRBV6-5 with TRBJ1-2, with D possibly matching TRBD1 (6 bases). The V end lost 4 bases, the J end lost 4 bases, and 16 bases lay between the germline ends. Looked up from germline, CDR1 is MNHEY and CDR2 is SVGAGI. The CDR3 covers 15 residues. The DNA of the CDR3 is TGTGCCAGCAGTTCCGAGGGGGTTAGGGGCTATGGCTACACCTTC. Its translation: CASSSEGVRGYGYTF.

The gene calls are TRBV6-6 and TRBJ1-1; weak D call: TRBD1 (6 bases). Germline CDR1 and CDR2: MNHNY and SVGAGI (reference sequence). The CDR3 has 14 amino acids. V was trimmed by 2 bases and J by 3 bases, leaving 10 bases between them. CDR3 residues: CASSYGGADTEAFF. CDR3 coding DNA: TGTGCCAGCAGTTACGGGGGCGCGGACACTGAAGCTTTCTTT.

The V and J genes are TRBV10-2 and TRBJ2-1; D may be TRBD1 (5 bases). V shed 2 bases and J shed 0 bases, with 14 bases lying between them. Germline V lookup: CDR1 WSHSY, CDR2 SAAADI. CDR3 size: 17 residues. The chain's CDR3 is CASSERGGWSSYNEQFF. The DNA for the CDR3 is TGCGCCAGCAGTGAGAGGGGCGGCTGGAGCTCCTACAATGAGCAGTTCTTC.